These T cell receptor beta chains were read from a single sample in a study of T cell responses to AZD1222 COVID-19 vaccine. The data were produced by immunoSEQ multiplex PCR, yet TCRdb's version contains in-frame clones alone and is incomplete. Altogether around 160,000 clones are present, around 90% being singletons, with the ten largest covering approximately 2.7%. The sample here was peripheral blood, taken on day 0 of MenACWY control vaccination. All receptors come from an adult in good health. Each CDR3 is given without its conserved first and last residue. The order of the fields is CDR3 protein, V gene, clone size, J gene. Expanded clones get a size class; other rows say once, few or many, or leave the size out.

CDR3: ASSLDSLNTEAF
V: TRBV5-1
size: once
J: TRBJ1-1

CDR3: ASLPRTQGAGANVLT
V: TRBV18
size: .
J: TRBJ2-6

CDR3: ATGLGLVDEQF
V: TRBV10-3
size: .
J: TRBJ2-1

CDR3: ASRIDRPYNEQF
V: TRBV10-1
size: .
J: TRBJ2-1

CDR3: ASSLGGVRGQPQH
V: TRBV7-2
size: .
J: TRBJ1-5

CDR3: ASSVAPGSNQPQH
V: TRBV9
size: .
J: TRBJ1-5

CDR3: ASSSGRGNTGELF
V: TRBV6-6
size: .
J: TRBJ2-2

CDR3: ASSSSGTAGETQY
V: TRBV5-1
size: .
J: TRBJ2-5

CDR3: ASSLGDRFKLNTEAF
V: TRBV28
size: .
J: TRBJ1-1

CDR3: ASSPTGRGRGAF
V: TRBV11-2
size: .
J: TRBJ1-1

CDR3: ASSFDRLYGYT
V: TRBV5-4
size: .
J: TRBJ1-2

CDR3: AINSGEGEKLF
V: TRBV10-3
size: .
J: TRBJ1-4

CDR3: ATSEGQGSNTEAF
V: TRBV24-1
size: .
J: TRBJ1-1

CDR3: ASSLPPTGGMNTEAF
V: TRBV13
size: once
J: TRBJ1-1

CDR3: ASSGMGDNSPLH
V: TRBV6-5
size: .
J: TRBJ1-6

CDR3: ASSDIAGAYNEQF
V: TRBV9
size: .
J: TRBJ2-1

CDR3: ASSFRGGVNTEAF
V: TRBV11-2
size: .
J: TRBJ1-1

CDR3: ASSLEGVNTEAF
V: TRBV7-9
size: .
J: TRBJ1-1